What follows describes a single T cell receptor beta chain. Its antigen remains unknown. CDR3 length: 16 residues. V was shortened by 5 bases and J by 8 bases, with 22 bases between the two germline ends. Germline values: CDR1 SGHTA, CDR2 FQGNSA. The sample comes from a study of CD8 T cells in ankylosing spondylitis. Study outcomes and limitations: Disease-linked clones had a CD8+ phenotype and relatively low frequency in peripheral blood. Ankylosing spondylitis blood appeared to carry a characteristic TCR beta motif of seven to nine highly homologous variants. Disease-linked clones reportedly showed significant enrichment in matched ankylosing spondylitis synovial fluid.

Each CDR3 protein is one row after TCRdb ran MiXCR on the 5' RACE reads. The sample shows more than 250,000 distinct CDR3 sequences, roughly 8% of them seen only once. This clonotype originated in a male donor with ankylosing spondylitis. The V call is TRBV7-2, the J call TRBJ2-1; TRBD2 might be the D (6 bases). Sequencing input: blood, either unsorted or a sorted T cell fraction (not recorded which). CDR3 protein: CASSAMGLAPADEQFF. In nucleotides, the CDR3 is TGTGCCAGCAGCGCCATGGGCCTAGCGCCTGCGGATGAGCAGTTCTTC.